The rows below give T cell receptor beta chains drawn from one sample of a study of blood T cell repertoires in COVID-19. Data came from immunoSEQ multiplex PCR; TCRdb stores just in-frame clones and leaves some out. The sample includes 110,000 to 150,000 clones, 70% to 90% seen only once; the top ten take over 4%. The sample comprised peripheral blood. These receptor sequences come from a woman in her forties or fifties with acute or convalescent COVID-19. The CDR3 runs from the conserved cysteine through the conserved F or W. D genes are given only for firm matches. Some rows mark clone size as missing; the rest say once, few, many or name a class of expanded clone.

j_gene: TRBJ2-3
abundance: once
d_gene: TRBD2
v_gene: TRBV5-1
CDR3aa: CASSSGGAGDTQYF
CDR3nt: TGCGCCAGCAGTAGCGGGGGGGCAGGAGATACGCAGTATTTT

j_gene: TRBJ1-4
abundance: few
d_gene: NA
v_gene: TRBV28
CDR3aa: CASSNGGQGNEKLFF
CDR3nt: TGTGCCAGCAGTAATGGGGGACAAGGGAATGAAAAACTGTTTTTT

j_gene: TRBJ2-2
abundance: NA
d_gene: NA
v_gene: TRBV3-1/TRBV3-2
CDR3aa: CASSQEKAGGAGELFF
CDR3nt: TGTGCCAGCAGCCAAGAAAAGGCCGGGGGTGCCGGGGAGCTGTTTTTT

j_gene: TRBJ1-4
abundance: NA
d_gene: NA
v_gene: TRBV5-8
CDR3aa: CASSLESRRGEKLFF
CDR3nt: TGTGCCAGCAGCTTGGAATCGCGGCGTGGGGAAAAACTGTTTTTT

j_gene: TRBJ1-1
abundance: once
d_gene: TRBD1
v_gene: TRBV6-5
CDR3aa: CASSYPGQGDDEAFF
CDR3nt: TGTGCCAGCAGTTACCCGGGACAGGGGGACGATGAAGCTTTCTTT

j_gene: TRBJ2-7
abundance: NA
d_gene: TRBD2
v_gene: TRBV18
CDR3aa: CASSPQGLAGSYEQYF
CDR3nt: TGTGCCAGCTCCCCGCAGGGACTAGCGGGCTCCTACGAGCAGTACTTC

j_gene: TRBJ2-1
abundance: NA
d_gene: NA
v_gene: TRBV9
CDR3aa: CASSVDLWYEQFF
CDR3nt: TGTGCCAGCAGCGTAGACCTATGGTATGAGCAGTTCTTC

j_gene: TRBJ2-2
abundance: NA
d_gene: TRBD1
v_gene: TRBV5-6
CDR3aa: CASSSGTGGPGVPTGELFF
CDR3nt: TGTGCCAGCAGTTCCGGGACAGGGGGCCCCGGCGTGCCAACCGGGGAGCTGTTTTTT

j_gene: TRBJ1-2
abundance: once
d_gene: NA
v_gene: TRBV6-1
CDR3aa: CASSEASGYTF
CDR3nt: TGTGCCAGCAGTGAAGCTTCAGGCTACACCTTC

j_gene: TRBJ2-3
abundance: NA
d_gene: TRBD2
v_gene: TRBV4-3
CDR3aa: CASSQDHGGVSTDTQYF
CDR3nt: TGCGCCAGCAGCCAAGATCATGGGGGGGTTAGCACAGATACGCAGTATTTT

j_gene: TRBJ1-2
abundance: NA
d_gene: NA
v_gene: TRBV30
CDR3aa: CAWNTAVYGYTF
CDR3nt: TGTGCCTGGAATACGGCGGTCTATGGCTACACCTTC

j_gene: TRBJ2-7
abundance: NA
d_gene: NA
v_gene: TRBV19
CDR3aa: CASKGVGEQYF
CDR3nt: TGTGCCAGTAAAGGGGTTGGGGAGCAGTACTTC

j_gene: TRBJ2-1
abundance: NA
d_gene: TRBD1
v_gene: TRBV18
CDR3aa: CASSGTGSTYNEQFF
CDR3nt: TGTGCCAGCTCCGGGACAGGGAGTACCTACAATGAGCAGTTCTTC

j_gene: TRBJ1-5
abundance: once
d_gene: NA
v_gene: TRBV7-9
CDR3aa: CASSLEAEPGQPQHF
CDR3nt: TGTGCCAGCAGCTTAGAGGCAGAACCGGGTCAGCCCCAGCATTTT

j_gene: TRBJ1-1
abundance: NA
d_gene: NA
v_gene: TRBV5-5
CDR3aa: CASSRGGMGAFF
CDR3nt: TGTGCCAGCAGTCGCGGGGGAATGGGAGCTTTCTTT

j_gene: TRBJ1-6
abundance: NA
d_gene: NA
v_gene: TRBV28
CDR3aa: CASSSSSPLHF
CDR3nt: TGTGCCAGCAGTTCTTCTTCACCCCTCCACTTT

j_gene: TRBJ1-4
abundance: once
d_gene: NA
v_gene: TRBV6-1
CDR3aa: CASSDQQGSEKLFF
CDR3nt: TGTGCCAGCAGTGACCAACAGGGCAGTGAAAAACTGTTTTTT

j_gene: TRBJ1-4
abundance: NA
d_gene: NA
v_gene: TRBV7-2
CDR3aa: CASSLVQPLNEKLFF
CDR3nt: TGTGCCAGCAGCTTAGTACAACCGCTCAATGAAAAACTGTTTTTT

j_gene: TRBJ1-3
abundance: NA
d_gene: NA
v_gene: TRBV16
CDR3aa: CASSQEGNTIYF
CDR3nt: TGTGCCAGCAGCCAAGAGGGAAACACCATATATTTT

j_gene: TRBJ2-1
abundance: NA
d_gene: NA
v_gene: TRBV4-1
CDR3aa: CASSQPKGKIDEQFF
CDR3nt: TGCGCCAGCAGCCAACCGAAGGGGAAGATCGATGAGCAGTTCTTC

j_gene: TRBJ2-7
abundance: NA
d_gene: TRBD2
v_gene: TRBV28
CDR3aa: CASSLLGPGGAYEQYF
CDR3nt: TGTGCCAGCAGTTTATTGGGTCCGGGAGGTGCCTACGAGCAGTACTTC

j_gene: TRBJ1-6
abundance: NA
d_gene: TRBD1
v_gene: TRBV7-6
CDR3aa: CASSGTGNSPLHF
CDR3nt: TGTGCCAGCAGCGGGACAGGGAATTCACCCCTCCACTTT

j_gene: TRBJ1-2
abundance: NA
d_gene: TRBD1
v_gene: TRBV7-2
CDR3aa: CASSPQGAQYGYTF
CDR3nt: TGTGCCAGCAGCCCACAGGGGGCGCAGTATGGCTACACCTTC

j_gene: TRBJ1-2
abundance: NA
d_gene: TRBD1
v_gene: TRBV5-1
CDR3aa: CASSYGTGPFTANYGYTF
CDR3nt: TGCGCCAGCAGCTATGGGACAGGCCCTTTTACAGCTAACTATGGCTACACCTTC

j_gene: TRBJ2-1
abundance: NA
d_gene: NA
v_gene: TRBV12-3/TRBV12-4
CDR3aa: CASSLVRNEQFF
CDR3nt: TGTGCCAGCAGTTTAGTGCGGAATGAGCAGTTCTTC

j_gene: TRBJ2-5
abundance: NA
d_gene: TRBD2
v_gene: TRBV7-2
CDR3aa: CASSNWGSGGETQYF
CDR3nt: TGTGCCAGCAGCAACTGGGGTAGCGGGGGAGAGACCCAGTACTTC

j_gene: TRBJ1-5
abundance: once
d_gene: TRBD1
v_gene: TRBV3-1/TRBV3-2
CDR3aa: CASSQGTGEQPQHF
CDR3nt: TGTGCCAGCAGCCAAGGGACAGGGGAACAGCCCCAGCATTTT

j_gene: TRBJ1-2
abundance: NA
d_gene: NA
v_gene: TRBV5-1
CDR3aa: CASSLGGSLAGGYTF
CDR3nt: TGCGCCAGCAGCTTGGGCGGCTCTCTGGCTGGTGGCTACACCTTC

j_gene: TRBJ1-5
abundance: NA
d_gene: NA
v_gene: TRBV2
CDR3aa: CASSDTTQGRPQHF
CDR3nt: TGTGCCAGCAGCGACACAACTCAGGGTCGGCCCCAGCATTTT

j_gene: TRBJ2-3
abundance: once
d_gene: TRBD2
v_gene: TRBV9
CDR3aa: CASSPRLAGGSITDTQYF
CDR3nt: TGTGCCAGCAGCCCACGACTAGCGGGGGGCAGTATCACAGATACGCAGTATTTT

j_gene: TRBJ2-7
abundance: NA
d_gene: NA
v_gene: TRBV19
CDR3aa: CASSIDVLGGPGYEQYF
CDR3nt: TGTGCCAGTAGTATAGACGTCCTTGGCGGCCCGGGGTACGAGCAGTACTTC

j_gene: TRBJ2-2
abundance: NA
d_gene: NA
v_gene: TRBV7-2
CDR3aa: CASSLEGSKGKLFF
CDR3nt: TGTGCCAGCAGCTTAGAGGGTTCAAAGGGGAAGCTGTTTTTT

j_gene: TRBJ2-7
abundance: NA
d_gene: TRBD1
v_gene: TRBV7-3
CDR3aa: CASSRGDSFLNEQYF
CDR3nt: TGTGCCAGCAGCAGAGGGGACAGCTTCTTAAACGAGCAGTACTTC

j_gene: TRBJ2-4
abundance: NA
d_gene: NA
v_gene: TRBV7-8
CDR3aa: CASSRGLDIQYF
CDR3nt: TGTGCCAGCAGCCGGGGCCTGGACATTCAGTACTTC

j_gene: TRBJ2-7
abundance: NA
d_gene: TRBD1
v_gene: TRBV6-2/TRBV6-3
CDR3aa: CASSSPGQGSYEQYF
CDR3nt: TGTGCCAGCAGTTCCCCGGGACAGGGGTCCTACGAGCAGTACTTC

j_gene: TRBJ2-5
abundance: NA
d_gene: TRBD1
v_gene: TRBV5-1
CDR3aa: CASSSDRAQETQYF
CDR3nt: TGCGCCAGCAGTTCGGACAGGGCCCAAGAGACCCAGTACTTC

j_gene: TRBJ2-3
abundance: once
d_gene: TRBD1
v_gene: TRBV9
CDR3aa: CASSAPTGGENTDTQYF
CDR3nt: TGTGCCAGCAGCGCACCAACAGGGGGCGAAAACACAGATACGCAGTATTTT

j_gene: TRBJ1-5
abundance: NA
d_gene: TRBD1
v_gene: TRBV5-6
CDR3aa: CASSLFGTANQPQHF
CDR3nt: TGTGCCAGCAGCTTGTTTGGGACAGCTAATCAGCCCCAGCATTTT

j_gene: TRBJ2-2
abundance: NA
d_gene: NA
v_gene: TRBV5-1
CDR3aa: CASSLGDTTNTGELFF
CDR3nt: TGCGCCAGCAGCTTGGGGGACACGACGAACACCGGGGAGCTGTTTTTT

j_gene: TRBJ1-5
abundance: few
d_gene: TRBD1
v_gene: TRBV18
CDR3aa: CASSPPGQGNQPQHF
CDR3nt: TGTGCCAGCTCACCACCGGGACAGGGCAATCAGCCCCAGCATTTT

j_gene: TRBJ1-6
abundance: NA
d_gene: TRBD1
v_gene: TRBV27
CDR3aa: CASSLSRGTVNHNSPLHF
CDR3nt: TGTGCCAGCAGTTTATCCCGGGGGACAGTGAACCATAATTCACCCCTCCACTTT

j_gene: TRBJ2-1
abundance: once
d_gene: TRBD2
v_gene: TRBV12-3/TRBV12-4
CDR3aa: CATISGNEQFF
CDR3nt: TGTGCCACCATTAGCGGGAATGAGCAGTTCTTC

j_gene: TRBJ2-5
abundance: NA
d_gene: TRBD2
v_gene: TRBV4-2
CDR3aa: CASSQGTSGETQYF
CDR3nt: TGTGCCAGCAGCCAAGGGACTAGCGGGGAGACCCAGTACTTC

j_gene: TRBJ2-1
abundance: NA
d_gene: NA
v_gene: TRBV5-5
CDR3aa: CASSLDRRTYNEQFF
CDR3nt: TGTGCCAGCAGCTTGGACAGGCGGACCTACAATGAGCAGTTCTTC

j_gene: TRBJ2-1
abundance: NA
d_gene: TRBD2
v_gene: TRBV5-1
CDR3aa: CASSFGGAGPSYNEQFF
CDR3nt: TGCGCCAGCAGCTTCGGGGGGGCGGGTCCCTCCTACAATGAGCAGTTCTTC

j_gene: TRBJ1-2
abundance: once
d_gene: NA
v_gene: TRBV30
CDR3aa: CAYRLGPNRAAGYTF
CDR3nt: TGTGCCTACCGGCTCGGACCGAATCGAGCGGCTGGCTACACCTTC

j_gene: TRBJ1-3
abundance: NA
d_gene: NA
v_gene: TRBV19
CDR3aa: CASQVGLLSGNTIYF
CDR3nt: TGTGCCAGCCAAGTTGGGCTCCTCTCTGGAAACACCATATATTTT